This T cell receptor beta chain was recorded in a study of cytomegalovirus exposure and HLA in healthy donors. Study-wide results and caveats: The authors enumerated around 150 TCR beta chains as linked to cytomegalovirus.

Both 60 Vbeta primers and 13 Jbeta primers went into the PCR. TCRdb's table, derived via immunoSEQ multiplex PCR, lists solely in-frame clones and lacks some. The repertoire holds 70,000 to 80,000 clones, roughly four fifths seen once, with 1.5% to 2% in the top ten. V lost 8 bases, J lost 5 bases, and 16 bases lay in between. Germline V gives CDR1 MGHDK, CDR2 SYGVNS. The CDR3 length is 14 residues. This clone was found once. Its antigen is not identified. This clonotype originated in a man between 18 and 35 years old in good health and CMV-seronegative. The chain recombines TRBV25-1 with TRBJ2-1; tentative D call: TRBD1 (7 bases). What was sequenced was PBMCs. This CDR3 reads CASSRGQPDNEQFF. The CDR3 DNA follows: TGTGCCAGCTCGCGGGGACAGCCAGACAATGAGCAGTTCTTC.